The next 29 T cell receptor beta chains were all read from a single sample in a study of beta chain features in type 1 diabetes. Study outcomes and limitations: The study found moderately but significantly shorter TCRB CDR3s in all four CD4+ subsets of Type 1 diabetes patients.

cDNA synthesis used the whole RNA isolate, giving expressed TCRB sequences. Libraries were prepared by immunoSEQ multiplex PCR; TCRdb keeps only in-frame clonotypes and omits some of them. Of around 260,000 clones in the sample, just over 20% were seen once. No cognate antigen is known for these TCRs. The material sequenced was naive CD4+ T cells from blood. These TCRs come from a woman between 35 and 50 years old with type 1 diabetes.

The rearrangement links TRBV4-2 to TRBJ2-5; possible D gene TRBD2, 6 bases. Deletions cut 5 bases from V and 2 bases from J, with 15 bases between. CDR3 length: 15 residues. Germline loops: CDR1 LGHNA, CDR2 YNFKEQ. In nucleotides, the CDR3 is TGTGCCAGCAGCACCGACTTTAGCGGTCAAGAGACCCAGTACTTC. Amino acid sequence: CASSTDFSGQETQYF.

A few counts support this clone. CDR3 nucleotides: TGTGCCAGCAGTGATAGGGTGGCAGGGGAGCAGTTCTTC. This encodes CASSDRVAGEQFF. J is TRBJ2-1 and V is TRBV6-4; tentatively, D is TRBD1 (5 bases). The CDR3 is 13 residues long. V was pared by 3 bases and J by 10 bases, with 13 bases between. The germline V gene encodes CDR1 MRHNA and CDR2 SNTAGT.

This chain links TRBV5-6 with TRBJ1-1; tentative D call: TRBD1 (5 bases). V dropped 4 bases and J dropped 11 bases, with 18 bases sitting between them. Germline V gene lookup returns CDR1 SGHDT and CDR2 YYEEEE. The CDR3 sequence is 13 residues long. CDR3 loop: CASSTAAGQVAFF. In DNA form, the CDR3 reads TGTGCCAGCAGCACTGCGGCGGGGCAAGTTGCTTTCTTT.

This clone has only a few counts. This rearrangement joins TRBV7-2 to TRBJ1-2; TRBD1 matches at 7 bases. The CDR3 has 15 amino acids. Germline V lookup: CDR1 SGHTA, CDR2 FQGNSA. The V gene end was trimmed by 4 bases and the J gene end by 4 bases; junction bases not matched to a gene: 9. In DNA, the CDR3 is TGTGCCAGCAGCTCCCACTGGACAGGATCCTATGGCTACACCTTC. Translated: CASSSHWTGSYGYTF.

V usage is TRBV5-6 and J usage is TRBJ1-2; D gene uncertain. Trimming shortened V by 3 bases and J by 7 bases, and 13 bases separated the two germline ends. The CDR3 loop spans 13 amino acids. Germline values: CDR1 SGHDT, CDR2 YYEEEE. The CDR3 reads CASSSLPGFGYTF. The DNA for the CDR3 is TGTGCCAGCAGCTCCCTCCCCGGTTTTGGCTACACCTTC.

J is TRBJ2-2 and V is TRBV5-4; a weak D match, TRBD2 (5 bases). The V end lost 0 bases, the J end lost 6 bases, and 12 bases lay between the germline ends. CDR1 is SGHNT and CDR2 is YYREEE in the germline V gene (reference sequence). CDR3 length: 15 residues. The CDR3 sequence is CASSLEGSGSGELFF. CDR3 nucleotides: TGTGCCAGCAGCTTGGAAGGGAGCGGATCCGGGGAGCTGTTTTTT.

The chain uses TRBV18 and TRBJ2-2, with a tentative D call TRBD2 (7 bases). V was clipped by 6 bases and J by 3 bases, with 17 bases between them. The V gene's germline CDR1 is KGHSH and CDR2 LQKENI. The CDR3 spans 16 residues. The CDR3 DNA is TGTGCCAGCTCCCGTTCGGGGGGCCTGGACACCGGGGAGCTGTTTTTT. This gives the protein CASSRSGGLDTGELFF.

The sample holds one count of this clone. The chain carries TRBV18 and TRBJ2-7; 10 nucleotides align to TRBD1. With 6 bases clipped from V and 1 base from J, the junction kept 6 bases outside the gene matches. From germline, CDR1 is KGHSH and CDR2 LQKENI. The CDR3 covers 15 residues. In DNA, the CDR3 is TGTGCCAGCTCGGGGACAGGGGATTTGTCCTACGAGCAGTACTTC. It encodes CASSGTGDLSYEQYF.

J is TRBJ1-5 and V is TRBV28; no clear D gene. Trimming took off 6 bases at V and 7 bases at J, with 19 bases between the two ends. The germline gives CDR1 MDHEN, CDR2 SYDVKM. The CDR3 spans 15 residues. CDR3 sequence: CASSPHRGSGQPQHF. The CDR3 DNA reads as TGTGCCAGCAGCCCTCACCGGGGAAGCGGACAGCCCCAGCATTTT.

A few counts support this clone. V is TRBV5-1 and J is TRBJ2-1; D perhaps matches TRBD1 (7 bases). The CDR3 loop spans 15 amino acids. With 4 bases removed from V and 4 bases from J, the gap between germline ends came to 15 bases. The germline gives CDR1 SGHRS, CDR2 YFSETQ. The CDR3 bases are TGCGCCAGCAGCCCCAGGGGGGTCGGGTACAATGAGCAGTTCTTC. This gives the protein CASSPRGVGYNEQFF.

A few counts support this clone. The CDR3: CASSSRGGYTF. CDR3 bases: TGTGCCAGCAGCTCCAGGGGAGGCTACACCTTC. The rearrangement uses TRBV5-4 and TRBJ1-2, with TRBD1 as a possible D gene (6 bases). With 3 bases removed from V and 8 bases from J, the gap between germline ends came to 8 bases. The germline V gene has CDR1 SGHNT and CDR2 YYREEE (reference sequence). The CDR3 contains 11 residues.

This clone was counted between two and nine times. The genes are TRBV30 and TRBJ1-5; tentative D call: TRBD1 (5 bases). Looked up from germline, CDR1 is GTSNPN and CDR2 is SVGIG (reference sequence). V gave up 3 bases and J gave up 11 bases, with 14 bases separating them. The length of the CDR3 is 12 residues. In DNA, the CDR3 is TGTGCCTGGAGCCCTGTGGTAGGGGCCCAGCATTTT. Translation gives CAWSPVVGAQHF.

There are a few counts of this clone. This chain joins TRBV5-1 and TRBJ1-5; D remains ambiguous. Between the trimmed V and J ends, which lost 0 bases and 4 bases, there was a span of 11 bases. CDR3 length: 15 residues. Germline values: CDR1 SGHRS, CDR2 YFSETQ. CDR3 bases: TGCGCCAGCAGCTTGGAGGGAGAGGGAAATCAGCCCCAGCATTTT. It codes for CASSLEGEGNQPQHF.

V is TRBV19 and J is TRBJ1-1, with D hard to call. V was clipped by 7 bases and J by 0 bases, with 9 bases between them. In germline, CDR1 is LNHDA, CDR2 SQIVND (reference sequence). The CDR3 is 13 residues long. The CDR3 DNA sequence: TGTGCCAGTACTTACAGATTGAACACTGAAGCTTTCTTT. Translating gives CASTYRLNTEAFF.

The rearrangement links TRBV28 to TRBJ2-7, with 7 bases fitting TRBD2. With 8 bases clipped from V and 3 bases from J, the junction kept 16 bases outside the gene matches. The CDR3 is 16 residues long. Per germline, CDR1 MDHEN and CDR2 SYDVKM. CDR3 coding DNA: TGTGCCAGCTGGACTAGTGGGTTTGCCACCCGCTACGAGCAGTACTTC. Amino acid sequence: CASWTSGFATRYEQYF.

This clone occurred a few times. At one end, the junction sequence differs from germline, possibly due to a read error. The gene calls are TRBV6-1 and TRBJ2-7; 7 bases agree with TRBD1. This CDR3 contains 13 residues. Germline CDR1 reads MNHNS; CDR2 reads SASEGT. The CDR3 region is CASSEALGDRDNF. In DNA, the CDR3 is TGTGCCAGCAGTGAAGCGCTGGGTGACAGGGATAACTTC.

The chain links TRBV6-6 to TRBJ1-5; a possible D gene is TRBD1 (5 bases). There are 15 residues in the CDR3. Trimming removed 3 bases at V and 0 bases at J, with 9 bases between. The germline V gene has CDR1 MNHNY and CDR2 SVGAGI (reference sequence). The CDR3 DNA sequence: TGTGCCAGCAGTTATTGGGGGGATAGCAATCAGCCCCAGCATTTT. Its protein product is CASSYWGDSNQPQHF.

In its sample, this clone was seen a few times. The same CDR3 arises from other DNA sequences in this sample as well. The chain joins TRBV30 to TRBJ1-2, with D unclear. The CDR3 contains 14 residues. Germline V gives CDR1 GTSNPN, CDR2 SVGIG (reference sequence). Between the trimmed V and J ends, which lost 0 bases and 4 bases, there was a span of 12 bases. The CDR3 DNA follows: TGTGCCTGGAGTGTACGGGTCGTTTCCTATGGCTACACCTTC. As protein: CAWSVRVVSYGYTF.

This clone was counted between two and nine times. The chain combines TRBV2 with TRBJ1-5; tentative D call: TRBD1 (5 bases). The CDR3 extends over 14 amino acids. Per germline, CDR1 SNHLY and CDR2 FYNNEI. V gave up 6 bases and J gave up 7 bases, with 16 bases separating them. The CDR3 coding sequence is TGTGCCAGCAGCCAGGGCGGGATAATCCAGCCCCAGCATTTT. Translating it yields CASSQGGIIQPQHF.

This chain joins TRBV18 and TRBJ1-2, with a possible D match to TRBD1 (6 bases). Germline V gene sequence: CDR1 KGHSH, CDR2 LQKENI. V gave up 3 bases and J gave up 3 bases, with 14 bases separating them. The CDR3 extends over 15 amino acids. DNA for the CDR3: TGTGCCAGCTCACCTACAGGGTCGGCGGACTATGGCTACACCTTC. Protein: CASSPTGSADYGYTF. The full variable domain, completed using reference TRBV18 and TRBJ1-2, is NAGVMQNPRHLVRRRGQEARLRCSPMKGHSHVYWYRQLPEEGLKFMVYLQKENIIDESGMPKERFSAEFPKEGPSILRIQQVVRGDSAAYFCASSPTGSADYGYTFGSGTRLTVV.

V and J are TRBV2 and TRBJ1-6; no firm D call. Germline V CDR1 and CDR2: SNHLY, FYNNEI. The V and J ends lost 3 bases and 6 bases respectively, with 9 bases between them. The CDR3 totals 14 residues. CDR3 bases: TGTGCCAGCAGTGATGGGCAGTTTAATTCACCCCTCCACTTT. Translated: CASSDGQFNSPLHF. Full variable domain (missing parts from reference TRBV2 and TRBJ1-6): EPEVTQTPSHQVTQMGQEVILRCVPISNHLYFYWYRQILGQKVEFLVSFYNNEISEKSEIFDDQFSVERPDGSNFTLKIRSTKLEDSAMYFCASSDGQFNSPLHFGNGTRLTVT.

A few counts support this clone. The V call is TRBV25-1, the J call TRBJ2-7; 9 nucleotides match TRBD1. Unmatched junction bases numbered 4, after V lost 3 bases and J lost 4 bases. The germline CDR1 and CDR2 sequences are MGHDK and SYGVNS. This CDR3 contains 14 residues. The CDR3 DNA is TGTGCCAGCAGTGATCTGGGACAGGGTTACGAGCAGTACTTC. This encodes CASSDLGQGYEQYF.

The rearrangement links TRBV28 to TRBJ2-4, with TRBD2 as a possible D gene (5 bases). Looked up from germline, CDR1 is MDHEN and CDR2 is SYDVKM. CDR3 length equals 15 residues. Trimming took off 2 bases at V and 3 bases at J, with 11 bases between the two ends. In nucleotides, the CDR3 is TGTGCCAGCAGTTTAAGCTCCCGGGGCAAAAACATTCAGTACTTC. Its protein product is CASSLSSRGKNIQYF.

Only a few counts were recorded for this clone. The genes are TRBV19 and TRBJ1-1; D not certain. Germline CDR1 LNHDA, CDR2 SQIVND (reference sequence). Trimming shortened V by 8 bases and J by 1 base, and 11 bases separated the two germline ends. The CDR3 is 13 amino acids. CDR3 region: CASLRPSNTEAFF. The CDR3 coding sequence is TGTGCCAGTCTGAGGCCGTCGAACACTGAAGCTTTCTTT.

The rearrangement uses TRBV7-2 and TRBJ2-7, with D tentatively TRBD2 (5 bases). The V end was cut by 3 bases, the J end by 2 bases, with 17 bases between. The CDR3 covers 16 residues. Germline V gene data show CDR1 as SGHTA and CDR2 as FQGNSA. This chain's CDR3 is CASSFGGPRPPYEQYF. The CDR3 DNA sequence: TGTGCCAGCAGCTTCGGAGGCCCTCGTCCACCCTACGAGCAGTACTTC.

In DNA form, the CDR3 reads TGCAGCGTGGAGGTACAGGGTAAGAGCTCTGGAAACACCATATATTTT. It yields the protein CSVEVQGKSSGNTIYF. This chain uses TRBV29-1 with TRBJ1-3, with a tentative D call TRBD1 (6 bases). V was clipped by 6 bases and J by 0 bases, with 18 bases between them. The CDR3 runs 16 residues. The germline CDR1 and CDR2 sequences are SQVTM and ANQGSEA.

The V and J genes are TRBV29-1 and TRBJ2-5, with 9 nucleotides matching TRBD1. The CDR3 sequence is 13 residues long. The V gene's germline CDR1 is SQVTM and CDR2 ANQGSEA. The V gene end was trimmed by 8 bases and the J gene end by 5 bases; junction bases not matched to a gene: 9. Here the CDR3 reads CSSAGTGSETQYF. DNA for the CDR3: TGCAGCTCGGCCGGGACAGGGTCGGAGACCCAGTACTTC.

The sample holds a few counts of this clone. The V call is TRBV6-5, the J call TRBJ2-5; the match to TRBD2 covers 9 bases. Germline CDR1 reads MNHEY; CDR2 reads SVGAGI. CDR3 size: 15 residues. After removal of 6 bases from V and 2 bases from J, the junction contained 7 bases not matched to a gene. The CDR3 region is CASSRRLAVQETQYF. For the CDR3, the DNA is TGTGCCAGCAGCCGGCGACTAGCGGTACAAGAGACCCAGTACTTC.

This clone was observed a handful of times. The CDR3 DNA is TGTGCCAGCAGCCAAGATCTGTTAGGAGCGGGGGTAGATACGCAGTATTTT. As protein: CASSQDLLGAGVDTQYF. The rearrangement uses TRBV4-2 and TRBJ2-3; 8 bases fit TRBD2. After removal of 0 bases from V and 5 bases from J, the junction contained 10 bases not matched to a gene. This CDR3 has 17 amino acids. The germline V gene encodes CDR1 LGHNA and CDR2 YNFKEQ.